These 14 T cell receptor beta chains were sequenced from one sample in a study of regulatory T cells in long-lasting Graves disease. Arm-PCR with iRepertoire HTBI primers amplified the CDR3 regions for these TCR beta libraries. In TCRdb, the multiplex PCR reads were re-called with MiXCR into one record per CDR3 protein. The sample yields about 460,000 distinct CDR3 sequences, around a fifth seen once. Sample time point: persistent/refractory GD, antithyroid drugs over 5 years with positive TRAb. Construction of the TCR library relied on RNA isolated from PBMCs. The sequencing used peripheral blood mononuclear cells (PBMCs), collected when the disease was refractory, from a patient treated with antithyroid drugs. The receptor set was obtained from a female donor with Graves disease.

The gene calls are TRBV19 and TRBJ2-7; no definite D call. V gave up 1 base and J gave up 0 bases, with 7 bases separating them. This CDR3 comprises 14 residues. Germline CDR1 is LNHDA and CDR2 is SQIVND (reference sequence). Here the CDR3 reads CASSIVGGSYEQYF. The CDR3 region has the DNA TGTGCCAGTAGTATAGTCGGCGGCTCCTACGAGCAGTACTTC.

Ten or more counts support this clonotype. The V call is TRBV7-3, the J call TRBJ1-2; 11 bases align to TRBD1. Germline trimming cut 6 bases from V and 7 bases from J; bases unmatched to any gene: 10. The CDR3 consists of 15 residues. Germline loops: CDR1 SGHTA, CDR2 FQGTGA. The DNA of the CDR3 is TGTGCCAGCAGGGACTTCGGACAGGGGGCGCGTGGCTACACCTTC. Translating gives CASRDFGQGARGYTF.

This clonotype was recorded at least ten times. The rearrangement links TRBV28 to TRBJ2-7; D uncertain. Trimming left V 5 bases short and J 0 bases short, with 14 bases between. CDR1 is MDHEN and CDR2 is SYDVKM in the germline V gene. This CDR3 has 15 amino acids. DNA for the CDR3: TGTGCCAGCAGTCCCCTGGACGGTCACTCCTACGAGCAGTACTTC. Encoded protein: CASSPLDGHSYEQYF.

This sequence joins TRBV20-1 and TRBJ1-2, with D uncertain. Germline V gene sequence: CDR1 DFQATT, CDR2 SNEGSKA (reference sequence). Trimming took off 0 bases at V and 8 bases at J, with 13 bases between the two ends. The CDR3 has 13 residues. For the CDR3, the DNA is TGCAGTGCTAGAGATCCCCGTGTTGAAGGCTACACCTTC. Protein product: CSARDPRVEGYTF.

This clonotype was observed at least ten times. J is TRBJ1-4 and V is TRBV7-3, with D perhaps TRBD1 (6 bases). The CDR3 spans 16 residues. CDR1 SGHTA and CDR2 FQGTGA come from the germline V gene. V was cut by 2 bases and J by 7 bases, with 17 bases left in between. The CDR3 DNA follows: TGTGCCAGCAGCTTAGGGGGCCTGGGGACTGGTGAAAAACTGTTTTTT. It specifies CASSLGGLGTGEKLFF.

The sample holds a few counts of this clonotype. The gene calls are TRBV29-1 and TRBJ2-1; perhaps TRBD2 as D (6 bases). V gave up 4 bases and J gave up 6 bases, with 16 bases separating them. This CDR3 is built from 14 residues. Germline V gives CDR1 SQVTM, CDR2 ANQGSEA. CDR3 sequence (DNA): TGCAGCGTTGGGGCTTCGGGAGCGATCAATGAGCAGTTCTTC. This gives the protein CSVGASGAINEQFF.

This clonotype was observed many times. The V call is TRBV7-2, the J call TRBJ1-2, with unresolved D. This CDR3 is 13 amino acids long. V was pared by 2 bases and J by 8 bases, with 12 bases between. From germline, CDR1 is SGHTA and CDR2 FQGNSA. The CDR3 DNA reads as TGTGCCAGCAGCTTACTAGGTGGCGGAGGCTACACCTTC. This encodes CASSLLGGGGYTF.

This clonotype appeared many times. J is TRBJ1-5 and V is TRBV28; D unclear. Germline V gene data show CDR1 as MDHEN and CDR2 as SYDVKM. The length of the CDR3 is 16 residues. V lost 6 bases, J lost 2 bases, and 17 bases lay in between. The CDR3 protein is CASRAGLTIGNQPQHF. The CDR3 DNA is TGTGCCAGCAGGGCAGGACTAACAATAGGCAATCAGCCCCAGCATTTT. Variable domain in full (rest from reference TRBV28 and TRBJ1-5): DVKVTQSSRYLVKRTGEKVFLECVQDMDHENMFWYRQDPGLGLRLIYFSYDVKMKEKGDIPEGYSVSREKKERFSLILESASTNQTSMYLCASRAGLTIGNQPQHFGDGTRLSIL.

Ten or more counts support this clonotype. The gene calls are TRBV6-1 and TRBJ1-5; perhaps TRBD1 as D (6 bases). V was clipped by 7 bases and J by 0 bases, with 19 bases between them. The germline V gene encodes CDR1 MNHNS and CDR2 SASEGT. The CDR3 runs to 17 residues. The CDR3 region has the DNA TGTGCCAGCACAGCGGACAGAGAATTCTATAGCAATCAGCCCCAGCATTTT. Translated, it gives CASTADREFYSNQPQHF.

The J gene is TRBJ2-7, the V gene TRBV7-6, with 9 bases matching TRBD1. The germline gives CDR1 SGHVS, CDR2 FNYEAQ. Trimming removed 4 bases from V and 4 bases from J; junction bases left unmatched: 20. This CDR3 comprises 19 residues. For the CDR3, the DNA is TGTGCCAGCAGCTCCCAGGACGGGGTTTTTAAGGGGACAGGGTACGAGCAGTACTTC. This translates into CASSSQDGVFKGTGYEQYF. The complete variable domain, with remaining parts taken from reference TRBV7-6 and TRBJ2-7, reads GAGVSQSPRYKVTKRGQDVALRCDPISGHVSLYWYRQALGQGPEFLTYFNYEAQQDKSGLPNDRFSAERPEGSISTLTIQRTEQRDSAMYRCASSSQDGVFKGTGYEQYFGPGTRLTVT.

The chain links TRBV20-1 to TRBJ2-2, with TRBD1 identical over 9 bases. J lost 0 bases, V lost 6 bases, and 2 bases had no gene match. The germline V gene encodes CDR1 DFQATT and CDR2 SNEGSKA (reference sequence). The CDR3 totals 14 residues. The CDR3 DNA follows: TGCAGTGCAAGACAGGGGGCGAACACCGGGGAGCTGTTTTTT. Its translation: CSARQGANTGELFF.

Details on this clonotype: A far larger clone is just one base off, so this is likely a read error. The V gene is TRBV2, the J gene TRBJ1-2; D call uncertain. The CDR3 runs 15 residues. Germline CDR1 and CDR2: SNHLY and FYNNEI. The CDR3 spells CASGLAAIGRYGCTF. In DNA form, the CDR3 reads TGTGCCAGCGGGCTGGCGGCGATCGGGAGGTATGGCTGCACCTTC.

The V and J genes are TRBV7-9 and TRBJ1-3, with D uncertain. The germline CDR1 and CDR2 sequences are SEHNR and FQNEAQ (reference sequence). This CDR3 region has 16 residues. V lost 5 bases and J lost 4, with 18 bases in between. This chain's CDR3 is CASSPNLGDIGNTIYF. CDR3 DNA: TGTGCCAGCAGCCCAAACCTGGGAGACATCGGAAACACCATATATTTT.

The CDR3 nucleotides are TGCAGTGCCACTACAGGGCCAGGAAGCAATCAGCCCCAGCATTTT. It yields the protein CSATTGPGSNQPQHF. The chain uses TRBV20-1 and TRBJ1-5, with D perhaps matching TRBD1 (6 bases). This CDR3 is built from 15 residues. Germline assignment: CDR1 DFQATT and CDR2 SNEGSKA (reference sequence). V shed 6 bases and J shed 1 base, with 16 bases lying between them.